These 11 T cell receptor beta chains share one sample of origin, sequenced in a study of graft-versus-host responses after intestinal transplantation (dated by TCRdb to the early 2020s). Libraries were constructed by the immunoSEQ multiplex PCR assay. Entries here come from immuneACCESS through TCRdb and include only in-frame sequences with V and J called. Some clones fail to appear in such tables; in the studies checked, an unresolved V gene covers under half of the shortfall, and the cause of the remainder is unknown. This sample holds 55,000 to 75,000 clones; about 87% were observed only once. The top ten clonotypes cover nearly 0.4% of the sample. Per the publication, the time point label means: cells obtained before transplantation from donor or recipient. Their recognized antigens are unknown. Sequencing used unstimulated CD4+ T cells sorted from spleen or lymph node cells, obtained before transplant. The receptors here all came from a human donor who was the organ donor for an intestinal transplant.

This sequence joins TRBV4-1 and TRBJ1-5; no definite D call. Trimming removed 0 bases at V and 0 bases at J, with 12 bases between. Germline CDR1 and CDR2: MGHRA and YSYEKL. The CDR3 is 17 amino acids. CDR3 sequence reads: CASSQDRAGYSNQPQHF. The CDR3 DNA follows: TGCGCCAGCAGCCAAGATCGTGCAGGATATAGCAATCAGCCCCAGCATTTT.

The CDR3 reads CASSLAGRGLNEQFF. DNA for the CDR3: TGTGCCAGCAGCTTAGCCGGCAGGGGGTTAAATGAGCAGTTCTTC. This chain links TRBV7-2 with TRBJ2-1; 7 bases line up with TRBD1. CDR3 length: 15 residues. Losses at the gene ends were 0 bases for V and 7 bases for J; bases not matched to a gene: 6. Per the germline V gene, CDR1 is SGHTA and CDR2 is FQGNSA.

The DNA for the CDR3 is TGTGCCAGCAGTGGACTAACTAATGAAAAACTGTTTTTT. It translates to CASSGLTNEKLFF. The chain joins TRBV2 to TRBJ1-4; D call uncertain. CDR1 is SNHLY and CDR2 is FYNNEI in the germline V gene. The V end lost 4 bases, the J end lost 1 base, and 4 bases lay between the germline ends. The CDR3 sequence is 13 residues long.

The chain links TRBV6-1 to TRBJ1-2; perhaps TRBD1 as D (6 bases). V lost 2 bases to trimming and J lost 6 bases, with 10 bases between them. This CDR3 is built from 13 residues. Germline V gene lookup returns CDR1 MNHNS and CDR2 SASEGT. CDR3 sequence: CASSETAGDGYTF. Here the CDR3 DNA reads TGTGCCAGCAGTGAAACGGCAGGGGATGGCTACACCTTC.

J is TRBJ1-2 and V is TRBV28; D is unresolved. The CDR3 is made up of 13 amino acids. Germline CDR1 is MDHEN and CDR2 is SYDVKM. V was shortened by 5 bases and J by 6 bases, with 13 bases between the two germline ends. CDR3 coding DNA: TGTGCCAGCAGTGTGTATGGGGAGGATGGCTACACCTTC. Translation: CASSVYGEDGYTF.

This clone was seen more than once but under ten times. The chain joins TRBV28 to TRBJ2-7; D call uncertain. Trimming left V 2 bases short and J 2 bases short, with 7 bases between. Germline V gene lookup returns CDR1 MDHEN and CDR2 SYDVKM. The CDR3 consists of 13 residues. CDR3 DNA sequence: TGTGCCAGCAGTTTAAGGCAGGCCTACGAGCAGTACGTC. This gives the protein CASSLRQAYEQYV.

This clone was picked up a small number of times. This sequence joins TRBV28 and TRBJ1-6, with D possibly TRBD1 on 6 matching bases. CDR1 MDHEN and CDR2 SYDVKM come from the germline V gene. Deletions cut 2 bases from V and 8 bases from J, with 10 bases between. The CDR3 has 14 amino acids. CDR3 protein: CASSLLTGYSPLHF. CDR3 DNA: TGTGCCAGCAGTTTACTTACAGGGTATTCACCCCTCCACTTT. Full variable domain (rest looked up from reference TRBV28 and TRBJ1-6): DVKVTQSSRYLVKRTGEKVFLECVQDMDHENMFWYRQDPGLGLRLIYFSYDVKMKEKGDIPEGYSVSREKKERFSLILESASTNQTSMYLCASSLLTGYSPLHFGNGTRLTVT.

The V and J genes are TRBV11-2 and TRBJ2-7; 8 bases match TRBD1. The germline V gene encodes CDR1 SGHAT and CDR2 FQNNGV. Germline trimming cut 4 bases from V and 3 bases from J; bases unmatched to any gene: 5. This CDR3 comprises 14 residues. CDR3 DNA sequence: TGTGCCAGCAGCTCTCAGGGGGCAAACTACGAGCAGTACGTC. Its protein product is CASSSQGANYEQYV.

The rearrangement links TRBV6-1 to TRBJ2-3, with D unresolved. The CDR3 contains 14 residues. The V gene lost 6 bases and the J gene lost 1 base, with 11 bases spanning the gap. Germline V gene sequence: CDR1 MNHNS, CDR2 SASEGT. The CDR3 protein is CASRPLRGTDTQYF. CDR3 coding DNA: TGTGCCAGCAGGCCGCTTCGGGGCACAGATACGCAGTATTTT.

This rearrangement joins TRBV6-5 to TRBJ1-5, with D maybe TRBD1 (6 bases). Germline loops: CDR1 MNHEY, CDR2 SVGAGI. The CDR3 consists of 14 residues. Deletions cut 4 bases from V and 3 bases from J, with 10 bases between. The CDR3 DNA reads as TGTGCCAGCAGTTCCCGGGACATCAATCAGCCCCAGCATTTT. Amino acid sequence: CASSSRDINQPQHF.

With respect to this clone: Mismatch with germline at one junction end may stem from a read error. This chain links TRBV7-7 with TRBJ1-4; D is unclear. Germline-derived CDR1 and CDR2 are SSHAT and FNYEAQ (reference sequence). The CDR3 is 15 amino acids. CDR3 sequence: CASSLKLGTNEKLFF. The CDR3 DNA is TGTGCTAGCAGCCTGAAACTAGGGACTAATGAAAAACTGTTTTTT.